The clone carrying this TCR beta chain has more than one count but fewer than ten. What it recognizes is unknown. The PCR was carried out with 60 Vbeta primers and 13 Jbeta primers. TCRdb's copy holds only in-frame clones and misses some; the assay was immunoSEQ multiplex PCR. The sample has some 140,000 clones, approximately 79% seen once; the top ten hold roughly 4%. These data come from a study of cytomegalovirus exposure and HLA in healthy donors. The wider study: In an earlier analysis, 90 million to 130 million unique TCR beta sequences were found from some 180 million T cells. Points from the study as a whole: The study labeled around 160 TCR beta chains cytomegalovirus-associated.

Trimming at V came to 0 bases and at J to 13 bases, leaving 8 bases not matched to a gene. This CDR3 has 14 amino acids. Germline V gene data show CDR1 as SGHDN and CDR2 as FVKESK. Samples came from healthy bone marrow donors. This clonotype was obtained from a man aged 50 to 59 in good health and CMV-seropositive. The J gene is TRBJ1-2, the V gene TRBV14; 10 bases line up with TRBD1. The sample comprised PBMCs. The CDR3 nucleotides are TGTGCCAGCAGCCAAGAAGGATTGGGACAGGGGAGCACCTTC. Residues: CASSQEGLGQGSTF. The full variable domain, its missing parts supplied by reference TRBV14 and TRBJ1-2, is EAGVTQFPSHSVIEKGQTVTLRCDPISGHDNLYWYRRVMGKEIKFLLHFVKESKQDESGMPNNRFLAERTGGTYSTLKVQPAELEDSGVYFCASSQEGLGQGSTFGSGTRLTVV.